This T cell receptor (beta chain) was found in a study of identical twins. Each CDR3 protein is one row after TCRdb ran MiXCR on the 5' RACE reads. The sample includes 1.5 million to 2 million distinct CDR3 sequences, more than 30% of them seen just once. V lost 2 bases to trimming and J lost 3 bases; unmatched junction nucleotides: 5. The V gene's germline CDR1 is MDHEN and CDR2 SYDVKM. This CDR3 has 16 residues. The V gene is TRBV28, the J gene TRBJ2-4, with 9 bases identical to TRBD1. What was sequenced was cord blood. This TCR was sampled from a newborn girl in good health. The CDR3 nucleotides are TGTGCCAGCAGTTTAGATAGACAGGGGGGCAAAAACATTCAGTACTTC. Translation: CASSLDRQGGKNIQYF.